This T cell receptor beta chain was documented in a study of T cell changes during pregnancy in multiple sclerosis. V shed 1 base and J 7 bases; nucleotides not matched to a gene: 5. The CDR3 is 15 residues long. In germline, CDR1 is LGHNA, CDR2 YNFKEQ. Measured with immunoSEQ multiplex PCR; TCRdb has only the in-frame clones, and not every one. The profile shows over 25,000 clones, just over 90% of them singletons. This chain joins TRBV4-2 and TRBJ2-2, with 8 positions matching TRBD1. The input for sequencing was CD4+ T cells from peripheral blood mononuclear cells, taken in the first trimester of pregnancy. This TCR was sampled from a female donor with multiple sclerosis, enrolled in a pregnancy study. This CDR3 is CASSQADRDDGELFF. The CDR3, as DNA: TGTGCCAGCAGCCAAGCGGACAGGGATGACGGGGAGCTGTTTTTT.